Listed here are 30 T cell receptor beta chains from one sample, sequenced in a study of human T cells and chemical hapten exposure. Each CDR3 protein is one row after TCRdb ran MiXCR on the RACE reads. The data show 300,000 to 350,000 distinct CDR3 sequences, around 7% seen once. As to time point: patch test 1, 2 weeks after DPC sensitization. Treatment given: therapeutic diphenylcyclopropenone sensitization with weekly scalp DPC. The sample consisted of whole blood, taken in connection with sensitization to the hapten diphenylcyclopropenone (DPC). Receptors were obtained from a woman aged 18-29 years with alopecia areata. Some clones in this sample may be carry-over from other donors' samples.

In this sample, this clonotype turned up many times. Lacking the conserved final phenylalanine or tryptophan, this CDR3 likely reflects a read error. Because the CDR3's place on the DNA is in doubt, the DNA is left out and the CDR3 is given as listed by TCRdb. The chain has TRBV6-5 and TRBJ2-7; the table's D call, TRBD2, was not checked against the DNA. The CDR3 comprises 12 residues, both ends counted. Germline loops: CDR1 MNHEY, CDR2 SVGAGI. The CDR3: CASRDSAGRGFI.

This clonotype has ten or more counts. This rearrangement joins TRBV28 to TRBJ2-1, with 11 bases that match TRBD2. The junction had 12 bases not matched to a gene; V was cut back by 5 bases and J by 6 bases. The CDR3 length is 17 residues. Germline V gene data show CDR1 as MDHEN and CDR2 as SYDVKM. In DNA, the CDR3 is TGTGCCAGCAGTCCAGTAGCGGGACTAGCGGCCGTCAATGAGCAGTTCTTC. Amino acids: CASSPVAGLAAVNEQFF.

The sample holds many counts of this clonotype. This sequence joins TRBV4-2 and TRBJ2-5, with 8 bases that match TRBD2. The trim removed 0 bases at V and 2 bases at J, leaving 5 bases unmatched. This CDR3 is 16 amino acids long. CDR1 and CDR2 (germline): LGHNA, YNFKEQ. The CDR3 loop reads CASSQDIASGQETQYF. In DNA form, the CDR3 reads TGTGCCAGCAGCCAAGATATAGCTAGCGGGCAAGAGACCCAGTACTTC.

This clonotype has ten or more counts. This rearrangement joins TRBV6-2 or TRBV6-3 to TRBJ1-1, with a possible D match to TRBD1 (6 bases). V lost 5 bases to trimming and J lost 4 bases, with 14 bases between them. The CDR3 is 14 residues long. The germline V gene has CDR1 MNHEY and CDR2 SVGEGT. The CDR3 spells CASSDHDRTTEAFF. CDR3 DNA: TGTGCCAGCAGTGACCATGACAGGACCACTGAAGCTTTCTTT.

This clonotype has more than one count but fewer than ten. V and J are TRBV2 and TRBJ1-2; 9 bases are a match to TRBD1. CDR3 length: 15 residues. CDR1 is SNHLY and CDR2 is FYNNEI in the germline V gene. J gave up 8 bases and V 4 bases, and 11 bases lay outside the gene matches. CDR3 coding DNA: TGTGCCAGCAGTGCCATGGACAGGGGAGTGCGAGGCTACACCTTC. Protein product: CASSAMDRGVRGYTF.

This clonotype was seen more than once but under ten times. The CDR3 DNA reads as TGTGCCAGCAGTTTCGGACAATGGGCTGAAGCTTTCTTT. Translating it yields CASSFGQWAEAFF. The chain employs TRBV28 and TRBJ1-1, with D perhaps matching TRBD1 (5 bases). In germline, CDR1 is MDHEN, CDR2 SYDVKM. The V gene lost 3 bases and the J gene lost 6 bases, with 11 bases spanning the gap. CDR3 length: 13 amino acids.

This clonotype came up many times. An end of the junction differs from the germline gene, which may be a read error. The J gene is TRBJ1-1, the V gene TRBV4-3; TRBD1 aligns across 8 bases. This CDR3 has 15 residues. From germline, CDR1 is LGHNA and CDR2 YSLEER. CDR3 residues: CASSQGQGMNTEAFF. As DNA, the CDR3 is TGTGCCAGCAGCCAAGGACAGGGAATGAACACTGAAGCTTTCTTT.

This clonotype was observed at least ten times. This chain links TRBV7-2 with TRBJ2-7; 10 bases are a match to TRBD2. Germline loops: CDR1 SGHTA, CDR2 FQGNSA. V gave up 1 base and J gave up 4 bases; unmatched junction bases: 4. The CDR3 runs to 15 residues. CDR3 bases: TGTGCCAGCAGCTTAGAGGCTAGCGGGGGATACGAGCAGTACTTC. This gives the protein CASSLEASGGYEQYF. Full variable domain (rest looked up from reference TRBV7-2 and TRBJ2-7): GAGVSQSPSNKVTEKGKDVELRCDPISGHTALYWYRQSLGQGLEFLIYFQGNSAPDKSGLPSDRFSAERTGGSVSTLTIQRTQQEDSAVYLCASSLEASGGYEQYFGPGTRLTVT.

The V and J genes are TRBV7-9 and TRBJ1-4; D perhaps matches TRBD1 (6 bases). This CDR3 contains 17 residues. CDR1 and CDR2 (germline): SEHNR, FQNEAQ (reference sequence). The V and J ends lost 5 bases and 4 bases respectively, with 20 bases between them. CDR3 nucleotide sequence: TGTGCCAGCAGCCGATCCCCGGGAGACAGGCGTAATGAAAAACTGTTTTTT. It yields the protein CASSRSPGDRRNEKLFF.

This clonotype turned up a few times. This chain connects TRBV6-5 to TRBJ1-2; 7 nucleotides agree with TRBD1. The trim removed 7 bases at V and 6 bases at J, leaving 11 bases unmatched. CDR1 and CDR2 (germline): MNHEY, SVGAGI. CDR3 length equals 14 residues. CDR3 in amino acids: CASNKRQGWNGYTF. CDR3 coding DNA: TGTGCCAGCAATAAAAGACAGGGTTGGAATGGCTACACCTTC.

The rearrangement links TRBV5-1 to TRBJ1-2; no definite D call. CDR1 and CDR2 from the germline V gene are SGHRS and YFSETQ. The V and J ends lost 4 bases and 0 bases respectively, with 10 bases between them. The CDR3 is 14 amino acids. Here the CDR3 DNA reads TGCGCCAGCAGCCCGAGGGCTTCTAACTATGGCTACACCTTC. Translation gives CASSPRASNYGYTF.

This clonotype was detected a few times. The chain is built from TRBV5-4 and TRBJ2-1; either TRBD1 or TRBD2 may fit D (6 bases each). The CDR3 is made up of 14 amino acids. The germline CDR1 and CDR2 sequences are SGHNT and YYREEE (reference sequence). The V end lost 0 bases, the J end lost 8 bases, and 12 bases lay between the germline ends. The CDR3 loop reads CASSLVSGGDEQFF. The CDR3 DNA follows: TGTGCCAGCAGCTTGGTTTCCGGGGGCGATGAGCAGTTCTTC.

This clonotype was picked up a small number of times. V is TRBV6-5 and J is TRBJ2-4; TRBD2 matches 10 bases. CDR1 and CDR2 from the germline V gene are MNHEY and SVGAGI. CDR3 length: 14 amino acids. Germline trimming cut 0 bases from V and 13 bases from J; bases unmatched to any gene: 6. This chain's CDR3 is CASSYSNLAGAQYF. In DNA, the CDR3 is TGTGCCAGCAGTTACTCGAACCTAGCGGGGGCCCAGTACTTC.

This clonotype was observed many times. The rearrangement links TRBV12-5 to TRBJ2-3, with 10 bases aligning to TRBD2. The length of the CDR3 is 19 residues. J lost 5 bases, V lost 6 bases, and 20 bases had no gene match. Per the germline V gene, CDR1 is LGHNT and CDR2 is FRNRAP. CDR3 loop: CASGRVDEASGGAKDTQYF. As DNA, the CDR3 is TGTGCTAGTGGCCGGGTAGATGAAGCCAGCGGGGGGGCAAAAGATACGCAGTATTTT.

The chain uses TRBV12-3 or TRBV12-4 and TRBJ1-6; weak D call: TRBD1 (6 bases). The V and J ends lost 5 bases and 9 bases respectively, with 11 bases between them. The CDR3 spans 13 residues. CDR3 sequence: CASSITGISPLHF. CDR3 DNA: TGTGCCAGCAGTATCACAGGGATTTCACCCCTCCACTTT.

This clonotype was counted a few times. The V gene is TRBV2, the J gene TRBJ1-5; 8 nucleotides match TRBD1. CDR1 is SNHLY, CDR2 FYNNEI, per germline. Unmatched junction bases numbered 6, after V lost 0 bases and J lost 5 bases. The CDR3 is made up of 16 amino acids. CDR3 DNA sequence: TGTGCCAGCAGTGAAGCGCTGACAGGGGCTTATCAGCCCCAGCATTTT. The encoded protein is CASSEALTGAYQPQHF.

This clonotype occurred once. The chain links TRBV4-3 to TRBJ1-2; tentatively, D is TRBD1 (5 bases). With 0 bases removed from V and 6 bases from J, the gap between germline ends came to 14 bases. This CDR3 spans 15 amino acids. Germline values: CDR1 LGHNA, CDR2 YSLEER. CDR3 sequence (DNA): TGCGCCAGCAGCCAAGATTTTGGCAGGGCCCATGGCTACACCTTC. Protein sequence: CASSQDFGRAHGYTF.

This clonotype has just a few counts. The chain combines TRBV20-1 with TRBJ1-6; 7 nucleotides match TRBD1. Trimming at V came to 6 bases and at J to 10 bases, leaving 12 bases not matched to a gene. The CDR3 spans 14 residues. Germline CDR1 is DFQATT and CDR2 is SNEGSKA (reference sequence). CDR3 amino acids: CSARMTGRSSPLHF. The DNA for the CDR3 is TGCAGTGCCCGAATGACAGGGAGGTCCTCACCCCTCCACTTT.

Within the sample, this clonotype is medium-sized. Compared with germline, one end of the junction differs, possibly owing to a read error. This sequence joins TRBV7-7 and TRBJ1-5; D gene ambiguous. The germline CDR1 and CDR2 sequences are SSHAT and FNYEAQ (reference sequence). The CDR3 runs to 16 residues. CDR3 nucleotide sequence: TGTGCTAGCAGCTTTGATCCGTCCCTCATCAATCAGCCCCAGCATTTT. Amino acids: CASSFDPSLINQPQHF.

V is TRBV4-1 and J is TRBJ2-5; no definite D call. Deletions cut 1 base from V and 2 bases from J, with 5 bases between. This CDR3 region has 13 residues. In germline, CDR1 is MGHRA, CDR2 YSYEKL. CDR3 in amino acids: CASSQAVQETQYF. CDR3 bases: TGCGCCAGCAGCCAAGCGGTTCAAGAGACCCAGTACTTC.

This clonotype was detected many times. The chain recombines TRBV3-1 with TRBJ2-3; 11 nucleotides line up with TRBD2. The V gene end was trimmed by 5 bases and the J gene end by 1 base; junction bases not matched to a gene: 8. The CDR3 covers 17 residues. Germline lookup yields CDR1 LGHDT and CDR2 YNNKEL (reference sequence). The CDR3 spells CASSARTSGLRTDTQYF. The CDR3 coding sequence is TGTGCCAGCAGCGCCCGGACTAGCGGGCTCCGCACAGATACGCAGTATTTT.

This chain joins TRBV2 and TRBJ1-1, with D perhaps TRBD1 (5 bases). CDR1 is SNHLY and CDR2 is FYNNEI in the germline V gene. The CDR3 length is 14 residues. V lost 7 bases and J 4 bases, leaving 16 bases between the germline ends. CDR3 nucleotides: TGTGCCAGCAATTCCGGGACCGAGGCCACTGAAGCTTTCTTT. Protein product: CASNSGTEATEAFF. The whole variable domain, filled in from reference TRBV2 and TRBJ1-1, reads EPEVTQTPSHQVTQMGQEVILRCVPISNHLYFYWYRQILGQKVEFLVSFYNNEISEKSEIFDDQFSVERPDGSNFTLKIRSTKLEDSAMYFCASNSGTEATEAFFGQGTRLTVV.

The chain uses TRBV12-3 or TRBV12-4 and TRBJ1-1, with D hard to call. CDR3 size: 13 residues. V was shortened by 6 bases and J by 1 base, with 9 bases between the two germline ends. CDR3 loop: CASSTWENTEAFF. The DNA for the CDR3 is TGTGCCAGCAGCACCTGGGAGAACACTGAAGCTTTCTTT.

This rearrangement joins TRBV3-1 to TRBJ1-2; D not certain. Trimming took 2 bases from V and 4 from J, leaving 17 bases between them. The CDR3 length is 16 residues. Per the germline V gene, CDR1 is LGHDT and CDR2 is YNNKEL (reference sequence). Here the CDR3 DNA reads TGTGCCAGCAGCCAATCTTACGTCGGGAGCTTCTATGGCTACACCTTC. This encodes CASSQSYVGSFYGYTF.

This clonotype counts as medium-sized. The chain combines TRBV6-6 with TRBJ1-1, with TRBD1 as a possible D gene (5 bases). Germline CDR1 MNHNY, CDR2 SVGAGI (reference sequence). The V end was cut by 7 bases, the J end by 7 bases, with 19 bases between. There are 14 residues in the CDR3. The CDR3: CASNRDRTLIEAFF. The CDR3 DNA sequence: TGTGCCAGCAATAGAGACAGAACCCTCATTGAAGCTTTCTTT.

The V gene is TRBV28, the J gene TRBJ1-5; perhaps TRBD1 as D (6 bases). The germline V gene has CDR1 MDHEN and CDR2 SYDVKM. The CDR3 loop spans 16 amino acids. Trimming shortened V by 5 bases and J by 2 bases, and 16 bases separated the two germline ends. The CDR3 sequence is CASSPPDRLRNQPQHF. CDR3 nucleotides: TGTGCCAGCAGTCCCCCTGACAGGTTACGCAATCAGCCCCAGCATTTT.

This clonotype has only a few counts. The J gene is TRBJ2-3, the V gene TRBV29-1, with D unclear. Per germline, CDR1 SQVTM and CDR2 ANQGSEA. This CDR3 is 13 amino acids long. V shed 4 bases and J shed 4 bases, with 12 bases lying between them. CDR3 sequence: CSVVELRADTQYF. CDR3 nucleotides: TGCAGCGTTGTCGAGCTCAGAGCAGATACGCAGTATTTT.

J is TRBJ1-2 and V is TRBV10-3; maybe TRBD1 (6 bases). The V end lost 7 bases, the J end lost 2 bases, and 11 bases lay between the germline ends. This CDR3 contains 13 residues. Germline V CDR1 and CDR2: ENHRY, SYGVKD. CDR3 bases: TGTGCCATCACAGGGGCCTTAAACTATGGCTACACCTTC. Translated, it gives CAITGALNYGYTF.

This clonotype has a count of ten or more. This chain uses TRBV10-1 with TRBJ1-5, with D unclear. Per the germline V gene, CDR1 is WNHNN and CDR2 is SYGVQD (reference sequence). Trimming stripped 3 bases from V and 5 bases from J, with 20 bases between. The CDR3 covers 17 residues. The CDR3 sequence is CASSDSWPYRDHQPQHF. DNA for the CDR3: TGCGCCAGCAGTGATTCGTGGCCGTATCGAGACCATCAGCCCCAGCATTTT.

The table lists this clonotype with a few counts. The chain has TRBV3-1 and TRBJ1-1; possible D gene TRBD1, 6 bases. V was pared by 0 bases and J by 4 bases, with 15 bases between. The CDR3 is 16 amino acids. Per the germline V gene, CDR1 is LGHDT and CDR2 is YNNKEL (reference sequence). CDR3: CASSQDMWGASTEAFF. Here the CDR3 DNA reads TGTGCCAGCAGCCAAGATATGTGGGGGGCGAGCACTGAAGCTTTCTTT.